This T cell receptor (beta chain) was documented in a study of cytomegalovirus exposure and HLA in healthy donors. Study at large: Among the roughly 380 donors who were genotyped, approximately 83% fell in the genetic ancestry cluster that is associated with self-reported Caucasian donors.

Study-level results: TRBV6-2, TRBV6-3 and some other V segments were excluded as indistinguishable. The majority of CMV-associated TCR beta chains were reported as apparently HLA-restricted in a later analysis.

Primers: 60 Vbeta forward and 13 Jbeta reverse. Produced via immunoSEQ multiplex PCR; TCRdb's table is partial and in-frame only. This sample carries about 210,000 clones, with roughly 0.98% going to the ten biggest clones. Germline V lookup: CDR1 GTSNPN, CDR2 SVGIG (reference sequence). V lost 3 bases, J lost 5 bases, and 5 bases stayed unmatched. The CDR3 is 15 amino acids. Regarding this clone: Antigen: not known.

The V gene is TRBV30, the J gene TRBJ2-3, with 13 bases lining up with TRBD2. The clonotype was recovered from a woman between 25 and 40 years old in good health and CMV-seropositive. Sequenced material: PBMCs. The chain's CDR3 is CAWSWTSGRGDTQYF. The DNA for the CDR3 is TGTGCCTGGAGCTGGACTAGCGGGAGAGGAGATACGCAGTATTTT.